This TCR beta chain was sequenced for a study of blood T cell repertoires in COVID-19. On the study more broadly: Acute and convalescent COVID-19 samples came from the United States, Italy and Spain.

Germline CDR1 and CDR2: MDHEN and SYDVKM. This CDR3 has 14 amino acids. J gave up 7 bases and V 8 bases, and 12 bases lay outside the gene matches. Original processing notes: The authors estimated nucleated cell counts from reference gene primer amplification. Repertoires were generated with immunoSEQ multiplex PCR, while TCRdb's copy carries only in-frame clones and drops some. V, J and clone size reflect that table, while D and trimming were determined from the DNA. The sample lists approximately 100,000 clones; 85% to 90% were seen once. The receptor's source is a human donor in a cohort sampled during active COVID-19. Sequencing was carried out using peripheral blood. J is TRBJ2-7 and V is TRBV28, with 9 bases fitting TRBD1. CDR3 amino acids: CASSPGDRVGEQYF. CDR3 DNA: TGTGCCAGCTCCCCGGGGGACAGGGTGGGGGAGCAGTACTTC.